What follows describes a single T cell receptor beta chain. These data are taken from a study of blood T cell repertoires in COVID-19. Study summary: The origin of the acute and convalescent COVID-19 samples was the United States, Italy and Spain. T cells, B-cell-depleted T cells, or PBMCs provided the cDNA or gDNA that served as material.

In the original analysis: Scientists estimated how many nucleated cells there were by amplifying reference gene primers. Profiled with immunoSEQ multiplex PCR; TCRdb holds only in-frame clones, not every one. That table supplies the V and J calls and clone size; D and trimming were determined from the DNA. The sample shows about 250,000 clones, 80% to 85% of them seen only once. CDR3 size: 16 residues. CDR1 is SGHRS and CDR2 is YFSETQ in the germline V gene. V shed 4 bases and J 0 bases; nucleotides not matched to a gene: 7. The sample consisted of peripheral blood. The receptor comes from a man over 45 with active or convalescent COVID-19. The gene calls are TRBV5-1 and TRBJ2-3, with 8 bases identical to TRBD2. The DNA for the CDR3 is TGCGCCAGCAGCACCCGCGGGGGGATTAGCACAGATACGCAGTATTTT. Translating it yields CASSTRGGISTDTQYF.